This T cell receptor (beta chain) was identified during a study of shared clonotypes between healthy human individuals. Execution of the assay was at deep level. Clones were sequenced by immunoSEQ multiplex PCR, and TCRdb holds only the in-frame ones, with some missing. The sample lists roughly 1.4 million clones, 98% occurring once. The sequence came from a man aged 25-40 years in good health. Sequencing was carried out using naive CD4+ T cells sorted from blood. Sample subset: CD45RA+ positively selected.

In nucleotides, the CDR3 is TGCGCCACCGATAACGGACAGGAACGCAATCAGCCCCAGCATTTT. It specifies CATDNGQERNQPQHF. The chain combines TRBV10-1 with TRBJ1-5, with 7 bases lining up with TRBD1. J was trimmed by 2 bases and V by 10 bases; bases with no gene match: 11. Germline V gives CDR1 WNHNN, CDR2 SYGVQD (reference sequence). The CDR3 totals 15 residues.